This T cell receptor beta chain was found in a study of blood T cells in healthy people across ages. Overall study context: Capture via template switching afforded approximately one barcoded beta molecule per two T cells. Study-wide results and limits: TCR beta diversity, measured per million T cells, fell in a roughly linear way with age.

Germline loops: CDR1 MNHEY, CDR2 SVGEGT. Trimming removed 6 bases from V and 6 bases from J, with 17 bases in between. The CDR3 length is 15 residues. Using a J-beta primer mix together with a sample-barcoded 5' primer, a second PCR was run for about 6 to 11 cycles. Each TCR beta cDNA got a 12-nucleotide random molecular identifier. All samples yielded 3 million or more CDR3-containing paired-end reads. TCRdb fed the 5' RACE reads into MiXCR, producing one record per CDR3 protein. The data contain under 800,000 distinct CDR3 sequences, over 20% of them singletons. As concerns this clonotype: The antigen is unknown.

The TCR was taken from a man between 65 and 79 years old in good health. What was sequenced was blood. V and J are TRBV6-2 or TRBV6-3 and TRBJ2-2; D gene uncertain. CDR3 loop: CASSPRQVNAGELFF. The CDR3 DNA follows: TGTGCCAGCAGCCCCCGTCAGGTTAACGCCGGGGAGCTGTTTTTT.